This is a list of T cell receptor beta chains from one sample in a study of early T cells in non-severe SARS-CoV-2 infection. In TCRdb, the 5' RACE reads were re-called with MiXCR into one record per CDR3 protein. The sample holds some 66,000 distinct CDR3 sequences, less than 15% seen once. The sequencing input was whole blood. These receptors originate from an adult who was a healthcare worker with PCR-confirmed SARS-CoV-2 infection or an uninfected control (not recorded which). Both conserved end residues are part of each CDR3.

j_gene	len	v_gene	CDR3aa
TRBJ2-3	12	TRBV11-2	CASSVIRVTQYF
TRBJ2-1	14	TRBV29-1	CSVEEFSRGNEQFF
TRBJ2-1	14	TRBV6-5	CASSPGPDEREQFF
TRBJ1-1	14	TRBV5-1	CASSPGVARAEAFF
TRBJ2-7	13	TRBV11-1	CASSPPLNWEQYF
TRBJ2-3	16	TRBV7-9	CASSLEGQGPRDTQYF
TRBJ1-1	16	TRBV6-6	CASSYSTAGIGTEAFF
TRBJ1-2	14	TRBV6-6	CASSYDRGFNGYTF
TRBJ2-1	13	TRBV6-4	CASSEWTGNEQFF
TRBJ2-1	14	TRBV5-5	CASSSAGVGDEQFF
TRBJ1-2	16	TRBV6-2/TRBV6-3	CASTKGPDRTNYGYTF
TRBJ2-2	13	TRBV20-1	CSASRGGTGELFF
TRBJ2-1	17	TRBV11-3	CASSERASGGSYNEQFF
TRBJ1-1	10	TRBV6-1	CASRTVEAFF
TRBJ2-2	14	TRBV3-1	CASSQVQDTGELFF
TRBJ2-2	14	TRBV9	CASSPHMDTGELFF
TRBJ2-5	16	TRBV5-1	CASSLDHSGSGETQYF
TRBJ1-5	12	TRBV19	CASKMGNQPQHF
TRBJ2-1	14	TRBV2	CARIDSYSYNEQFF
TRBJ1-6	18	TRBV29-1	CSVFFPPTDNSYNSPLHF
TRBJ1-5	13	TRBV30	CAWSFGGTQPQHF
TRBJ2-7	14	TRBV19	CASMVGDGTYEQYF
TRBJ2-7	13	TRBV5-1	CASRPRDGWEQYF
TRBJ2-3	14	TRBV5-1	CASRGLAATDTQYF
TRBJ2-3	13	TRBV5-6	CASSLGPQDTQYF